This TCR beta chain was captured in a study of technical replicates of blood from several donors. V dropped 0 bases and J dropped 0 bases, with 7 bases sitting between them. The CDR3 length is 14 residues. Germline CDR1 reads GTSNPN; CDR2 reads SVGIG (reference sequence). Generated by immunoSEQ multiplex PCR, the TCRdb table keeps only in-frame clones and is missing some. Among 95,000 to 100,000 clones, over 90% were seen once, and the ten largest hold 0.2% to 0.25%. The sequenced sample consisted of T cells isolated from PBMCs. The sequence came from a human donor in good health. The chain uses TRBV30 and TRBJ2-3; D might be TRBD1 (5 bases). CDR3 sequence: CAWSVSGSTDTQYF. The DNA of the CDR3 is TGTGCCTGGAGTGTTTCAGGGAGCACAGATACGCAGTATTTT.